The entry below describes one T cell receptor beta chain. What it binds is not known. These data are taken from a study of cytomegalovirus exposure and HLA in healthy donors. Study-wide results and limits: Most TCR sequences proved rare, with some public TCRs found in many donors. In a later analysis, DRB1 alleles had the most associated TCRs; HLA-C alleles the fewest.

The CDR3 runs to 16 residues. Germline-derived CDR1 and CDR2 are MGHRA and YSYEKL. Trimming removed 1 base from V and 2 bases from J, with 14 bases in between. The PCR contained 60 Vbeta and 13 Jbeta primers. Sequencing was performed with immunoSEQ multiplex PCR; in TCRdb, only in-frame clones are kept and a portion is missing. The sample holds 160,000 or so clones, around 78% seen once. The sequenced material came from PBMCs. The chain combines TRBV4-1 with TRBJ1-2; tentative D call: TRBD1 (6 bases). The receptor comes from a man between 40 and 49 years old in good health and CMV-seronegative. The CDR3 here is CASSQGPGVGNYGYTF. The CDR3 DNA reads as TGCGCCAGCAGCCAAGGACCAGGGGTGGGAAACTATGGCTACACCTTC.